One and the same sample provided the 5 T cell receptor beta chains below, sequenced in a study of CD8 T cells in Susac syndrome (dated by TCRdb to between 2018 and 2021). The library came from the immunoSEQ multiplex PCR assay. RNA was extracted using the RNeasy kit, and roughly 0.5 to 1 ug of the RNA was reverse transcribed with random hexamers. The raw public data were reprocessed by TCRdb itself: fastp quality trimming at Q25, MiXCR clonotype calling, in-frame beta chains only. Rows are combined by CDR3 protein, so each entry shows the most common genes and DNA. Counted in this sample were some 140,000 distinct CDR3 sequences; under 95% of them appeared once. The leading ten clones occupy around 0.24% of the sample. Source material: CD8+ T cells from PBMCs. These TCRs come from a human donor with multiple sclerosis.

This chain uses TRBV13 with TRBJ1-4; D remains ambiguous. Germline V gene lookup returns CDR1 PRHDT and CDR2 FYEKMQ (reference sequence). The CDR3 loop spans 14 amino acids. V gave up 0 bases and J gave up 5 bases, with 7 bases separating them. This CDR3 reads CASSLGRRNEKLFF. CDR3 sequence (DNA): TGTGCCAGCAGCTTAGGCCGGCGGAATGAAAAACTGTTTTTT.

The chain uses TRBV4-3 and TRBJ2-7, with a weak D call TRBD2 (6 bases). V was shortened by 1 base and J by 0 bases, with 13 bases between the two germline ends. CDR1 is LGHNA and CDR2 is YSLEER in the germline V gene. This CDR3 has 16 amino acids. The CDR3 DNA sequence: TGCGCCAGCAGCCAAGGTGGGCGGGAAGGCTCCTACGAGCAGTACTTC. It is translated as CASSQGGREGSYEQYF.

The gene calls are TRBV20-1 and TRBJ2-5; D remains ambiguous. CDR3 length: 14 amino acids. Germline V lookup: CDR1 DFQATT, CDR2 SNEGSKA (reference sequence). V was shortened by 0 bases and J by 1 base, with 9 bases between the two germline ends. The CDR3 region has the DNA TGCAGTGCTAGAGAAGACGTCCCCCAAGAGACCCAGTACTTC. This gives the protein CSAREDVPQETQYF.

The rearrangement joins TRBV20-1 to TRBJ1-1, with D perhaps matching TRBD1 (6 bases). With 5 bases removed from V and 0 bases from J, the gap between germline ends came to 10 bases. This CDR3 region has 13 residues. Germline CDR1 and CDR2: DFQATT and SNEGSKA (reference sequence). CDR3 sequence reads: CSASGTLNTEAFF. The CDR3 DNA sequence: TGCAGTGCTTCCGGGACACTGAACACTGAAGCTTTCTTT.

The gene calls are TRBV5-1 and TRBJ2-7; 7 bases line up with TRBD2. CDR1 SGHRS and CDR2 YFSETQ come from the germline V gene. The ends lost 4 bases at V and 3 bases at J; junction bases unmatched: 7. CDR3 length: 14 amino acids. CDR3 amino acids: CASSPGTMGYEQYF. DNA of the CDR3: TGCGCCAGCAGCCCCGGGACTATGGGCTACGAGCAGTACTTC. The full variable domain, its missing parts supplied by reference TRBV5-1 and TRBJ2-7, is KAGVTQTPRYLIKTRGQQVTLSCSPISGHRSVSWYQQTPGQGLQFLFEYFSETQRNKGNFPGRFSGRQFSNSRSEMNVSTLELGDSALYLCASSPGTMGYEQYFGPGTRLTVT.